This T cell receptor beta chain was documented in a study of T cells after yellow fever vaccination. Germline lookup yields CDR1 SGHRS and CDR2 YFSETQ. The ends lost 4 bases at V and 6 bases at J; junction bases unmatched: 16. The CDR3 spans 16 residues. This clonotype occurred many times. As TCR cDNA was made by 5'RACE template switching, a universal primer site and UMIs were added. TCRdb reprocessed the 5' RACE reads via MiXCR and lists one record per CDR3 protein. The table records about 550,000 distinct CDR3 sequences, 15% to 20% of them present only once. The chain uses TRBV5-1 and TRBJ2-7, with 7 positions matching TRBD1. This clonotype was sampled from a man younger than 45 who received the YFV17D yellow fever vaccine. Specimen: PBMCs, collected 15 days after the yellow fever booster vaccination. The chain's CDR3 is CASSPGDRGSLREQYF. CDR3 nucleotides: TGCGCCAGCAGCCCCGGGGACAGAGGTTCCCTACGCGAGCAGTACTTC. The full variable domain, with the rest looked up from reference TRBV5-1 and TRBJ2-7, is KAGVTQTPRYLIKTRGQQVTLSCSPISGHRSVSWYQQTPGQGLQFLFEYFSETQRNKGNFPGRFSGRQFSNSRSEMNVSTLELGDSALYLCASSPGDRGSLREQYFGPGTRLTVT.